This T cell receptor beta chain emerged from a study of beta chain features in type 1 diabetes. Whole-study context: Patients and healthy donors were similar in age, gender and cell yields. Points from the study as a whole: For cells with high TCR expression, cDNA sequencing could yield over-representation.

The sequenced template was cDNA made from the entire isolated RNA. Using immunoSEQ multiplex PCR, the repertoire was profiled, and TCRdb retains in-frame clones only, with some absent. The sample consists of under 250,000 clones, around an eighth of them appearing once. A word on this clone: Its antigen is unidentified.

The V segment lost 5 bases and the J segment 2 bases; nucleotides outside the gene matches: 6. Germline values: CDR1 LNHDA, CDR2 SQIVND (reference sequence). This CDR3 has 15 residues. Material: naive CD4+ T cells from blood. This TCR was sampled from a middle-aged woman in good health. The rearrangement joins TRBV19 to TRBJ2-3; 8 bases are shared with TRBD1. The DNA for the CDR3 is TGTGCCAGTAGTCGCGGACAGGGATACACAGATACGCAGTATTTT. It translates to CASSRGQGYTDTQYF.